This T cell receptor (beta chain) comes out of a study of Ad26.COV2.S vaccination and SARS-CoV-2 variants. Study-wide context: A COV1001 Ad26.COV2.S trial-arm participant provided the sample. Study findings and constraints: Breadth measured for non-spike TCRs was similar across vaccine and placebo recipients. Reportedly, after vaccination the spike-specific CD8+ and CD4+ T cell responses displayed substantial breadth. Total T cell responses, in the TCR breadth and depth analyses, may have been underestimated.

Treatment here: about 20 received Ad26.COV2.S at low or high dose, single or two shots; about 5 received placebo; per-sample allocation not given. Following the first vaccine or placebo injection, samples were taken on day 63. V was pared by 4 bases and J by 2 bases, with 6 bases between. Germline CDR1 is SQVTM and CDR2 is ANQGSEA. This CDR3 region has 12 residues. This table comes from immunoSEQ multiplex PCR, and its TCRdb copy is limited to in-frame clones, with some not included. Seen here are hundreds of thousands of clones, more than 80% observed once, and the top ten hold around 1.5%. In regard to this clone: Its antigen is not identified. The sample contains more than one DNA sequence encoding this CDR3.

The sample here was peripheral blood, taken in a trial of Ad26.COV2.S vaccine versus placebo. The chain has TRBV29-1 and TRBJ1-5; tentatively, D is TRBD1 (6 bases). This TCR derives from a person aged 18 to 59 who received the Ad26.COV2.S COVID-19 vaccine or a placebo. Written as DNA, the CDR3 is TGCAGCGTTGGGGGGCGCAATCAGCCCCAGCATTTT. This sequence encodes CSVGGRNQPQHF.